This TCR beta chain was sequenced for a study of cytomegalovirus exposure and HLA in healthy donors. This clone was seen a few times. Other DNA sequences in this specimen translate into the identical CDR3. Amplification used 60 Vbeta primers and 13 Jbeta primers. Using immunoSEQ multiplex PCR, the repertoire was profiled, and TCRdb retains in-frame clones only, with some absent. The table shows more than 100,000 clones, with 65% to 80% occurring only once. This CDR3 region has 11 residues. V was cut by 3 bases and J by 1 base, with 2 bases left in between. Germline V gene sequence: CDR1 SGHRS, CDR2 YFSETQ.

The material sequenced was PBMCs. The TCR was taken from a woman aged 40 to 55 in good health and CMV-seropositive. V is TRBV5-1 and J is TRBJ2-7; D is undetermined. CDR3 in DNA: TGCGCCAGCAGCTCGTCCTACGAGCAGTACTTC. This encodes CASSSSYEQYF. The full variable domain, with the rest looked up from reference TRBV5-1 and TRBJ2-7, is KAGVTQTPRYLIKTRGQQVTLSCSPISGHRSVSWYQQTPGQGLQFLFEYFSETQRNKGNFPGRFSGRQFSNSRSEMNVSTLELGDSALYLCASSSSYEQYFGPGTRLTVT.